This T cell receptor (beta chain) was recovered during a study of blood T cell repertoires in COVID-19. Measured with immunoSEQ multiplex PCR; TCRdb has only the in-frame clones, and not every one. This table holds 350,000 to 450,000 clones, about nine tenths found once. CDR1 MNHEY and CDR2 SMNVEV come from the germline V gene (reference sequence). CDR3 length: 15 residues. With 5 bases removed from V and 4 bases from J, the gap between germline ends came to 15 bases. Categorization into cohorts depended on clinical history that participants reported. Sequenced material: PBMCs or T cells enriched from blood (not recorded which). This clonotype was sampled from a woman aged 35 to 49 who had been exposed to COVID-19. The V and J genes are TRBV27 and TRBJ2-1; D is perhaps TRBD1 (7 bases). This CDR3 is CASSRPRGAYNEQFF. The CDR3 coding sequence is TGTGCCAGCAGTAGACCCAGGGGGGCTTACAATGAGCAGTTCTTC.